Below, 19 T cell receptor beta chains from the same sample are listed, as sequenced in a study of a mutant IDH1 vaccine in newly diagnosed glioma. TCRdb's table, derived via immunoSEQ multiplex PCR, lists solely in-frame clones and lacks some. In the table there are approximately 70,000 clones, 70% to 80% of which are singletons. The time point here: baseline, week 1 (first vaccination visit). As to treatment: pre-vaccination baseline after standard-of-care therapy. The starting material was PBMCs, obtained from a glioma patient treated with radiotherapy, temozolomide or both. The receptors derive from a man between 50 and 59 years old with glioma.

This sequence joins TRBV7-8 and TRBJ2-1, with D possibly matching TRBD2 (5 bases). This CDR3 comprises 17 residues. Germline V CDR1 and CDR2: SGHVS, FQNEAQ. V was trimmed by 5 bases and J by 2 bases, leaving 19 bases between them. The CDR3 bases are TGTGCCAGCAGCCCCCCATCGGCGGGTTATGCCTACAATGAGCAGTTCTTC. Its protein product is CASSPPSAGYAYNEQFF.

The chain links TRBV5-5 to TRBJ1-2, with 7 bases lining up with TRBD1. V gave up 4 bases and J gave up 5 bases; unmatched junction bases: 8. From germline, CDR1 is SGHKS and CDR2 YYEKEE (reference sequence). The CDR3 is 14 amino acids. CDR3 DNA sequence: TGTGCCAGCAGCCCCAGGGCAGGGGGATATGGCTACACCTTC. It is translated as CASSPRAGGYGYTF.

V usage is TRBV15 and J usage is TRBJ1-2, with 7 nucleotides matching TRBD1. The length of the CDR3 is 14 residues. Germline CDR1 LNHNV, CDR2 YYDKDF (reference sequence). The J segment lost 4 bases and the V segment lost 0 bases, leaving 2 bases of the junction unmatched. CDR3 amino acids: CATSREGQLYGYTF. CDR3 sequence (DNA): TGTGCCACCAGCAGAGAGGGACAGCTCTATGGCTACACCTTC.

The chain couples TRBV29-1 to TRBJ2-7; the match to TRBD1 covers 7 bases. The junction had 10 bases not matched to a gene; V was cut back by 6 bases and J by 2 bases. Germline-derived CDR1 and CDR2 are SQVTM and ANQGSEA. This CDR3 has 14 residues. The CDR3 loop is CSVERDRFPYEQYF. CDR3 DNA sequence: TGCAGCGTGGAACGGGACAGATTCCCCTACGAGCAGTACTTC.

The chain links TRBV9 to TRBJ2-3; 8 bases fit TRBD2. CDR3 length: 15 residues. The J segment lost 3 bases and the V segment lost 0 bases, leaving 3 bases of the junction unmatched. Per the germline V gene, CDR1 is SGDLS and CDR2 is YYNGEE. CDR3 region: CASSVAAGGTDTQYF. In DNA, the CDR3 is TGTGCCAGCAGCGTAGCGGCGGGGGGTACAGATACGCAGTATTTT.

This clone was observed a few times. This sequence joins TRBV29-1 and TRBJ1-3; 7 bases line up with TRBD1. This CDR3 comprises 15 residues. Germline V gene lookup returns CDR1 SQVTM and CDR2 ANQGSEA. V shed 4 bases and J 0 bases; nucleotides not matched to a gene: 6. CDR3 sequence reads: CSVVGTAISGNTIYF. DNA of the CDR3: TGCAGCGTTGTAGGGACAGCGATCTCTGGAAACACCATATATTTT.

This sequence joins TRBV18 and TRBJ2-2; 13 positions agree with TRBD2. Germline lookup yields CDR1 KGHSH and CDR2 LQKENI. J was trimmed by 6 bases and V by 5 bases; bases with no gene match: 6. The CDR3 consists of 16 residues. CDR3 sequence reads: CASSDTGTSGAGELFF. The CDR3 coding sequence is TGTGCCAGCTCAGACACTGGGACTAGCGGGGCCGGGGAGCTGTTTTTT.

The chain recombines TRBV5-8 with TRBJ2-5, with D possibly being TRBD1 (7 bases). The germline V gene has CDR1 SGHTS and CDR2 YDEGEE. V gave up 2 bases and J gave up 4 bases, with 15 bases separating them. This CDR3 has 15 residues. CDR3 nucleotides: TGTGCCAGCAGCTTCCATCAGGGGGGCGTAGAGACCCAGTACTTC. Translating it yields CASSFHQGGVETQYF.

This rearrangement joins TRBV29-1 to TRBJ2-1, with a possible D match to TRBD1 (5 bases). V was trimmed by 6 bases and J by 9 bases, leaving 18 bases between them. The CDR3 sequence is 13 residues long. Germline loops: CDR1 SQVTM, CDR2 ANQGSEA. The CDR3 loop is CSVEKSRASEQFF. The CDR3 DNA follows: TGCAGCGTGGAAAAGAGCAGGGCTAGTGAGCAGTTCTTC.

This clone was observed a handful of times. An end of the junction does not agree with germline; a read error may underlie this. V is TRBV7-7 and J is TRBJ2-6; D gene uncertain. CDR1 and CDR2 from the germline V gene are SSHAT and FNYEAQ (reference sequence). The CDR3 length is 14 residues. The CDR3 region has the DNA TGTGCTAGCAGCCCCCAGACTGGGGCCAACGTCCTGACTTTC. It codes for CASSPQTGANVLTF.

The genes are TRBV13 and TRBJ2-3; 11 bases match TRBD2. Germline CDR1 is PRHDT and CDR2 is FYEKMQ (reference sequence). J lost 5 bases, V lost 4 bases, and 5 bases had no gene match. The CDR3 runs to 15 residues. The CDR3 DNA sequence: TGTGCCAGCAGCTCATTAGCGGGGGGGGGAGATACGCAGTATTTT. This encodes CASSSLAGGGDTQYF.

The table lists this clone with a count of one. CDR3 DNA sequence: TGTGCCAGTGGGACAGGCTACTATGGCTACACCTTC. It translates to CASGTGYYGYTF. The V and J genes are TRBV19 and TRBJ1-2; TRBD1 matches at 8 bases. J lost 3 bases, V lost 8 bases, and 2 bases had no gene match. The CDR3 length is 12 residues. The germline V gene has CDR1 LNHDA and CDR2 SQIVND (reference sequence).

This clone was recorded a few times. The chain joins TRBV6-5 to TRBJ1-2, with 11 bases fitting TRBD1. V dropped 0 bases and J dropped 4; count of bases not matched to a gene: 1. The CDR3 contains 15 residues. Germline CDR1 is MNHEY and CDR2 is SVGAGI. The CDR3 loop is CASSYSGTGGYGYTF. The CDR3, as DNA: TGTGCCAGCAGTTACTCTGGGACAGGGGGCTATGGCTACACCTTC.

J is TRBJ1-6 and V is TRBV5-1; D perhaps matches TRBD1 (6 bases). Trimming took off 4 bases at V and 5 bases at J, with 19 bases between the two ends. This CDR3 is built from 17 residues. Germline V lookup: CDR1 SGHRS, CDR2 YFSETQ. The CDR3 DNA sequence: TGCGCCAGCAGCCCGACAGGTTCGTGGCCTCATAATTCACCCCTCCACTTT. Translating gives CASSPTGSWPHNSPLHF.

The chain is built from TRBV5-4 and TRBJ1-1, with 9 bases lining up with TRBD1. CDR1 SGHNT and CDR2 YYREEE come from the germline V gene (reference sequence). The ends lost 2 bases at V and 1 base at J; junction bases unmatched: 3. The CDR3 is made up of 15 amino acids. CDR3 DNA: TGTGCCAGCAGCTTCACAGGGGGCGGGAACACTGAAGCTTTCTTT. Its translation is CASSFTGGGNTEAFF.

This sequence joins TRBV30 and TRBJ2-2, with D tentatively TRBD2 (6 bases). The CDR3 covers 15 residues. The V gene lost 3 bases and the J gene lost 4 bases, with 15 bases spanning the gap. Germline lookup yields CDR1 GTSNPN and CDR2 SVGIG (reference sequence). This CDR3 reads CAWSMRRGSTGELFF. Here the CDR3 DNA reads TGTGCCTGGAGCATGAGGCGGGGTAGCACCGGGGAGCTGTTTTTT.

The J gene is TRBJ2-2, the V gene TRBV9, with no clear D. This CDR3 contains 14 residues. Germline V gives CDR1 SGDLS, CDR2 YYNGEE. V lost 0 bases to trimming and J lost 0 bases, with 3 bases between them. The CDR3 DNA reads as TGTGCCAGCAGCGTAGAGTCGAACACCGGGGAGCTGTTTTTT. This gives the protein CASSVESNTGELFF.

The V gene is TRBV7-3, the J gene TRBJ2-5, with D possibly called TRBD1 or TRBD2 (5 bases each). The germline gives CDR1 SGHTA, CDR2 FQGTGA. This CDR3 contains 15 residues. V was cut by 5 bases and J by 5 bases, with 18 bases left in between. CDR3 protein: CASSPLGTEVETQYF. The CDR3 DNA reads as TGTGCCAGCAGCCCCCTCGGGACGGAGGTGGAGACCCAGTACTTC.

The chain couples TRBV7-8 to TRBJ1-1, with 7 bases identical to TRBD1. V dropped 5 bases and J dropped 8; count of bases not matched to a gene: 17. CDR3 length: 16 residues. Germline CDR1 and CDR2: SGHVS and FQNEAQ. The CDR3 DNA is TGTGCCAGCAGCCACCCCCAGGGACAGAAGTTCCCCGAAGCTTTCTTT. Translating it yields CASSHPQGQKFPEAFF.